This TCR beta chain was sequenced for a study of blood T cell repertoires in COVID-19. Original methodology: How many nucleated cells were present was estimated from reference gene primer amplification. Assay: immunoSEQ multiplex PCR; the TCRdb copy retains only in-frame clones and omits some. That table is the source of V, J and clone size, and D and trimming were worked out from the DNA. The sample has tens of thousands of clones; around 83% are singletons. The junction had 4 bases not matched to a gene; V was cut back by 5 bases and J by 9 bases. Germline CDR1 and CDR2: SGHTA and FQGNSA. The CDR3 totals 14 residues.

This chain connects TRBV7-2 to TRBJ1-6, with 10 nucleotides matching TRBD1. The sample taken for sequencing was peripheral blood. This receptor was taken from a man aged 50-60 years with active COVID-19. The CDR3 loop reads CASSPGQGVSPLHF. As DNA, the CDR3 is TGTGCCAGCAGCCCCGGACAGGGGGTTTCACCCCTCCACTTT.